The sequence of this T cell receptor beta chain was determined in a study of blood T cell repertoires in COVID-19. Study details: Specimens from acute and convalescent COVID-19 originated in the United States, Italy and Spain. Nucleic acid was either cDNA or gDNA, and it came from T cells, B-cell-depleted T cells, or PBMCs.

Germline V gene sequence: CDR1 SGHDN, CDR2 FVKESK. CDR3 length equals 14 residues. Trimming took off 0 bases at V and 6 bases at J, with 10 bases between the two ends. Original methodology: Nucleated cell number was recorded as an estimate derived from reference gene primer amplification. Sequencing used immunoSEQ multiplex PCR; TCRdb keeps in-frame clones, though not all of them. V, J and clone size derive from that table, while D and trimming were established from the DNA sequence. Of roughly 320,000 clones listed, approximately 89% were seen once; the top ten hold approximately 2%. This receptor was obtained from a woman aged 25-40 years with COVID-19, enrolled during active disease. The V gene is TRBV14, the J gene TRBJ2-3, with TRBD2 as a possible D gene (5 bases). The sequenced sample consisted of peripheral blood. This CDR3 reads CASSQDLATDTQYF. CDR3 nucleotide sequence: TGTGCCAGCAGCCAAGATCTAGCAACCGATACGCAGTATTTT. The full variable domain, rest sourced from reference TRBV14 and TRBJ2-3, is EAGVTQFPSHSVIEKGQTVTLRCDPISGHDNLYWYRRVMGKEIKFLLHFVKESKQDESGMPNNRFLAERTGGTYSTLKVQPAELEDSGVYFCASSQDLATDTQYFGPGTRLTVL.